The 11 T cell receptor beta chains given below trace back to one sample, sequenced in a study of control samples from healthy donors and cancer patients. Repertoires were generated with immunoSEQ multiplex PCR, while TCRdb's copy carries only in-frame clones and drops some. Counted here are 400,000 to 500,000 clones, about nine tenths occurring once; the ten biggest clones make up over 5.5%. The sequencing input was PBMCs. All receptors come from a man aged 40-49 years with head and neck cancer.

This chain joins TRBV5-1 and TRBJ2-7; D unresolved. Trimming cost V 0 bases and J 7 bases, with 8 bases left between them. Germline lookup yields CDR1 SGHRS and CDR2 YFSETQ. This CDR3 is built from 12 residues. In nucleotides, the CDR3 is TGCGCCAGCAGCTTGGTTAGGGCAGAGCAGTACTTC. Its translation is CASSLVRAEQYF.

V is TRBV3-1 (or the pseudogene TRBV3-2) and J is TRBJ2-5; maybe TRBD2 (6 bases). V was clipped by 4 bases and J by 4 bases, with 13 bases between them. CDR3 length: 14 residues. Germline V CDR1 and CDR2: LGHDT, YNNKEL (reference sequence). CDR3: CASSLPGLAETQYF. The CDR3 DNA sequence: TGTGCCAGCAGCCTACCGGGACTGGCAGAGACCCAGTACTTC.

This chain connects TRBV3-1 (or the pseudogene TRBV3-2) to TRBJ2-7; tentatively, D is TRBD1 (5 bases). This CDR3 is 15 amino acids long. The ends were cut back, 1 base at V and 0 bases at J, with 10 bases in the middle. CDR1 is LGHDT and CDR2 is YNNKEL in the germline V gene (reference sequence). CDR3 coding DNA: TGTGCCAGCAGCCAAGGGCGGACACTCTCCTACGAGCAGTACTTC. Translation: CASSQGRTLSYEQYF.

V and J are TRBV5-1 and TRBJ2-1, with D tentatively TRBD2 (6 bases). Per germline, CDR1 SGHRS and CDR2 YFSETQ. The CDR3 runs 14 residues. Trimming took 0 bases from V and 6 from J, leaving 10 bases between them. CDR3 region: CASSLGLVGNEQFF. The DNA for the CDR3 is TGCGCCAGCAGCTTGGGACTAGTAGGCAATGAGCAGTTCTTC.

The CDR3 DNA reads TGTGCCAGCAGCTCGGAGCGGAGTCCAGTTACGCAGTATTTT. Its protein is CASSSERSPVTQYF. The chain employs TRBV9 and TRBJ2-3, with D perhaps TRBD2 (5 bases). The length of the CDR3 is 14 residues. Trimming removed 4 bases from V and 8 bases from J, with 17 bases in between. CDR1 is SGDLS, CDR2 YYNGEE, per germline.

In this sample, this clone turned up a few times. The rearrangement joins TRBV28 to TRBJ2-7, with D maybe TRBD2 (5 bases). Germline CDR1 reads MDHEN; CDR2 reads SYDVKM. The V gene lost 6 bases and the J gene lost 2 bases, with 20 bases spanning the gap. The CDR3 has 16 residues. The CDR3 reads CASRSFAGPTPYEQYF. The CDR3 DNA is TGTGCCAGCAGGTCATTTGCGGGCCCGACCCCCTACGAGCAGTACTTC.

In the case of this clone: In the same sample, other DNA sequences code for this CDR3. This rearrangement joins TRBV11-3 to TRBJ2-1; D gene uncertain. Germline V gene sequence: CDR1 SGHNT, CDR2 YENEEA. Trimming took 2 bases from V and 7 from J, leaving 6 bases between them. The CDR3 runs 12 residues. The CDR3 DNA is TGTGCCAGCAGCTTAAGGTCAAATGAGCAGTTCTTC. Translating it yields CASSLRSNEQFF.

This chain connects TRBV5-4 to TRBJ2-6, with D possibly matching TRBD1 (6 bases). Germline V lookup: CDR1 SGHNT, CDR2 YYREEE (reference sequence). V gave up 4 bases and J gave up 0 bases, with 8 bases separating them. This CDR3 has 15 amino acids. In nucleotides, the CDR3 is TGTGCCAGCAGCCCGGACAGCTCTGGGGCCAACGTCCTGACTTTC. Protein sequence: CASSPDSSGANVLTF.

This clone showed up just once. The chain combines TRBV2 with TRBJ1-4; 7 bases match TRBD1. The germline V gene encodes CDR1 SNHLY and CDR2 FYNNEI. The V gene end was trimmed by 7 bases and the J gene end by 2 bases; junction bases not matched to a gene: 13. This CDR3 is built from 17 residues. The CDR3 spells CASNTPRDSATNEKLFF. CDR3 DNA sequence: TGTGCCAGCAATACGCCCCGGGACAGCGCTACTAATGAAAAACTGTTTTTT.

In the case of this clone: Its ends do not fully match the called genes, so a read error is possible. Other DNA sequences in the same sample also yield this CDR3. V and J are TRBV11-2 and TRBJ2-5; D possibly corresponds to TRBD2 (5 bases). The germline gives CDR1 SGHAT, CDR2 FQNNGV. This CDR3 has 14 amino acids. Written as DNA, the CDR3 is TGTGCCAGCAGCTTAGATTCCCTTTGGGAGACTCAGTACTTC. Amino acid sequence: CASSLDSLWETQYF.

V and J are TRBV5-1 and TRBJ1-5; 9 positions agree with TRBD1. There are 15 residues in the CDR3. Germline V gene lookup returns CDR1 SGHRS and CDR2 YFSETQ. V lost 3 bases to trimming and J lost 5 bases; unmatched junction nucleotides: 6. The CDR3 nucleotides are TGCGCCAGCAGCTGGGGGACAGGGAGGGATCAGCCCCAGCATTTT. This gives the protein CASSWGTGRDQPQHF.